This TCR beta chain was retrieved from a study of metastatic and nonmetastatic thyroid tumors. About the study: Comparison of repertoires was carried out across blood and tumor or nodule tissue from malignant and benign thyroid patients. Study observations and caveats: Patients with malignant thyroid tumors reportedly had significantly higher TCR beta diversity than those with benign nodules, in blood and tumor.

This clone was observed many times. Its antigen is undetermined. Among the patients, none had received any treatment before thyroid surgery. As originally analysed: The study took CDR3 differences across clinicopathological groups and made a distant-metastasis classifier for papillary thyroid cancer from them. From the PCR reads, TCRdb re-called clones with MiXCR. The V and J calls here are based on TCRdb, not the publication. The repertoire holds about 24,000 clones, with 21% as singletons. The germline gives CDR1 SGDLS, CDR2 YYNGEE. CDR3 length: 14 amino acids. With 1 base clipped from V and 5 bases from J, the junction kept 5 bases outside the gene matches.

The chain has TRBV9 and TRBJ1-1; 7 positions match TRBD1. The receptor was derived from a male donor with papillary thyroid cancer or a benign thyroid nodule (not recorded which). Some clones in this sample may be carry-over from other donors' samples. The sample was blood. The CDR3 sequence: CASSVQDRETEAFF. CDR3 nucleotide sequence: TGTGCCAGCAGCGTACAAGACAGGGAAACTGAAGCTTTCTTT.